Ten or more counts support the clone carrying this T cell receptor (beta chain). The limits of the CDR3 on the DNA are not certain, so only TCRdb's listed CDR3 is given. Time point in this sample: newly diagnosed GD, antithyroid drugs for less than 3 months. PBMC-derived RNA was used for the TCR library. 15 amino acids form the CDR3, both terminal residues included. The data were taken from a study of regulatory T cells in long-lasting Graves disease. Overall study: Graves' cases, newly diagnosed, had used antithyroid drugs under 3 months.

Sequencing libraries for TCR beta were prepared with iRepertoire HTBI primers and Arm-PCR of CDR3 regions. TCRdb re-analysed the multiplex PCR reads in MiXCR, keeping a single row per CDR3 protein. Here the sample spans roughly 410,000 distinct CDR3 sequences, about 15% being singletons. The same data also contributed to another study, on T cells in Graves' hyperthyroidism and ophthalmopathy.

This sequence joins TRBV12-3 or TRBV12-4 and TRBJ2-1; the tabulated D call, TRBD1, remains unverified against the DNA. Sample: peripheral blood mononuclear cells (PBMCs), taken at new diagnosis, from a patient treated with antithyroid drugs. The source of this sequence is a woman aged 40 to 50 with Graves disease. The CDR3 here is CASSTSGQGGNEQFF.